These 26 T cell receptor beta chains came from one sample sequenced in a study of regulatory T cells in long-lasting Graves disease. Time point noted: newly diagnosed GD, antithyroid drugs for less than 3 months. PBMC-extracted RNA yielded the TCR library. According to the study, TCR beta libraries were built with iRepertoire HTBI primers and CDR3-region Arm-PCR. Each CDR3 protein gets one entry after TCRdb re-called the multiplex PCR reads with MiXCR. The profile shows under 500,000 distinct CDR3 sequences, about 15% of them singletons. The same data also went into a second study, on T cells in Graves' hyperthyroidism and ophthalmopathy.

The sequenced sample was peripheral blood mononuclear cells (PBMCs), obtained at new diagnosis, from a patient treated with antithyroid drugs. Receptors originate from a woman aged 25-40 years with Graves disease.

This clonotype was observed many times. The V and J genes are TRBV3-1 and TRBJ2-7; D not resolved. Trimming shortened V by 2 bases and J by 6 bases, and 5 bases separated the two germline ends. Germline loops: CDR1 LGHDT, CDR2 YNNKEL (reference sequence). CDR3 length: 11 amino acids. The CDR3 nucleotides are TGTGCCAGCAGCCAATCTAGCGAGCAGTACTTC. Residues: CASSQSSEQYF.

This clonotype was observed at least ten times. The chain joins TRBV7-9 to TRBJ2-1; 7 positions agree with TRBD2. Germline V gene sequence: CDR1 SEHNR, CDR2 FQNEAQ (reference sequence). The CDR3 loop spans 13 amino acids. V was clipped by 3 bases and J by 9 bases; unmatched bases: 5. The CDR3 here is CASSLGEGSEQFF. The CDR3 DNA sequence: TGTGCCAGCAGCTTGGGGGAGGGTTCTGAGCAGTTCTTC.

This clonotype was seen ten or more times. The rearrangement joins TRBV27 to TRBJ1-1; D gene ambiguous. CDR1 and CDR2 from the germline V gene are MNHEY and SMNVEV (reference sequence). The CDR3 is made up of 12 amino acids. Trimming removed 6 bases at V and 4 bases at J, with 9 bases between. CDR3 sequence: CASSDGSTEAFF. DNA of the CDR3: TGTGCCAGCAGCGACGGAAGCACTGAAGCTTTCTTT.

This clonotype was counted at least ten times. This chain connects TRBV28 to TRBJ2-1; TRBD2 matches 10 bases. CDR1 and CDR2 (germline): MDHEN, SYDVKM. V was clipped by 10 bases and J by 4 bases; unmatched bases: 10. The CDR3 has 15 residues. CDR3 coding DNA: TGTGCCATAACCGGGACTAGCGATTTGTACAATGAGCAGTTCTTC. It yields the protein CAITGTSDLYNEQFF.

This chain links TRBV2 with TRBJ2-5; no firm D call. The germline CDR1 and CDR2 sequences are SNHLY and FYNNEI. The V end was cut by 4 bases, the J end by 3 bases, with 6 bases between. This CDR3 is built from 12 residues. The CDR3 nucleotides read TGTGCCAGCAGTGCCCAGGAAGAGACCCAGTACTTC. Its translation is CASSAQEETQYF.

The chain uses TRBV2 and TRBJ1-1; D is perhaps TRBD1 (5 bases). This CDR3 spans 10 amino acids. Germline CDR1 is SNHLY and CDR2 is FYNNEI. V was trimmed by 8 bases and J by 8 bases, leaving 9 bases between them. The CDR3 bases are TGTGCCAGCGGGGGGGGGGAAGCTTTCTTT. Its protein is CASGGGEAFF.

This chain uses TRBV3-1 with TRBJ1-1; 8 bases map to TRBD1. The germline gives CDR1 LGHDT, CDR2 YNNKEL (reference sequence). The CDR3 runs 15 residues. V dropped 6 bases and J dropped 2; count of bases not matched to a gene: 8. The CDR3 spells CASSQRTGPNTEAFF. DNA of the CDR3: TGTGCCAGCAGTCAAAGGACAGGGCCAAACACTGAAGCTTTCTTT.

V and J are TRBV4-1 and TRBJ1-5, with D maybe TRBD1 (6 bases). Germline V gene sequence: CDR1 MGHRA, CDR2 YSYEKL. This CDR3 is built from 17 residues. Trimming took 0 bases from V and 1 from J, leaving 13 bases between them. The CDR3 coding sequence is TGCGCCAGCAGCCAAGATCTAGGAGGGGGGAGCAATCAGCCCCAGCATTTT. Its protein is CASSQDLGGGSNQPQHF.

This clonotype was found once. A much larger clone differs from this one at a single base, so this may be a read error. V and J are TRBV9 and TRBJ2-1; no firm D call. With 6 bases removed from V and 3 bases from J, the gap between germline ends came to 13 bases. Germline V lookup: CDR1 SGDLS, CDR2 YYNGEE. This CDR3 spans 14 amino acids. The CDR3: CASTPRQYYNEQFF. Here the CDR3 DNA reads TGTGCCAGCACGCCCAGACAATACTACAATGAGCAGTTCTTC.

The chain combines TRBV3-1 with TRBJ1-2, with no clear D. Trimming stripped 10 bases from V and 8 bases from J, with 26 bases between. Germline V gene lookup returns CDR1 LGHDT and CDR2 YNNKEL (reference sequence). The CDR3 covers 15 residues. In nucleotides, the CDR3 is TGTGCCATCAGTGAAAATTCCGGGCCTCCTGGGGGCTACACCTTC. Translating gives CAISENSGPPGGYTF.

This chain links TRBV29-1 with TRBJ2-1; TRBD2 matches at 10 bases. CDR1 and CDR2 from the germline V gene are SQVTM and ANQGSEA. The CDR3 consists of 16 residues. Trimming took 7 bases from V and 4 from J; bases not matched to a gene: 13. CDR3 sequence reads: CSGVGSGRPMYNEQFF. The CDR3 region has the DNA TGCAGCGGCGTAGGTAGCGGGAGGCCCATGTACAATGAGCAGTTCTTC.

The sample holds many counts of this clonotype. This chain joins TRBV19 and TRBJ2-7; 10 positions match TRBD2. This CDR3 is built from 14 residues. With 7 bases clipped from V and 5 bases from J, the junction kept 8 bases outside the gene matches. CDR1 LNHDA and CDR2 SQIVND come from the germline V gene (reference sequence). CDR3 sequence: CASKRLAGEHEQYF. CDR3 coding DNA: TGTGCCAGTAAAAGGCTAGCGGGAGAACACGAGCAGTACTTC.

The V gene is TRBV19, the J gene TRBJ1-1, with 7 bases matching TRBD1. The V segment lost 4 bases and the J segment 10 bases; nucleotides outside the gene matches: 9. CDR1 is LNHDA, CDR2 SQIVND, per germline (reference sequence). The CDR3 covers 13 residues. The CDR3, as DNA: TGTGCCAGTAGTACCCAACAGGGGATGTCAGCTTTCTTT. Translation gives CASSTQQGMSAFF.

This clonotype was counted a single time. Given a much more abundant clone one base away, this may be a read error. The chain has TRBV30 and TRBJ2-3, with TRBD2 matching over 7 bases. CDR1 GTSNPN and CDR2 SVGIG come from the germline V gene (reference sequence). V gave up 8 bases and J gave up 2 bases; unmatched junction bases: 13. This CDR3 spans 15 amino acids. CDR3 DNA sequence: TGTGCCAGCCAACTGAGCGGGGCTCCCACAGATACGCAGTATTTT. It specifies CASQLSGAPTDTQYF. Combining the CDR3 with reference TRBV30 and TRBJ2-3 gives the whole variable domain SQTIHQWPATLVQPVGSPLSLECTVEGTSNPNLYWYRQAAGRGLQLLFYSVGIGQISSEVPQNLSASRPQDRQFILSSKKLLLSDSGFYLCASQLSGAPTDTQYFGPGTRLTVL.

The CDR3 protein is CAARASGSSYNEQFF. The DNA of the CDR3 is TGTGCCGCTAGAGCGAGCGGTAGCTCCTACAATGAGCAGTTCTTC. V and J are TRBV6-2 or TRBV6-3 and TRBJ2-1, with D perhaps TRBD2 (5 bases). V was trimmed by 11 bases and J by 0 bases, leaving 17 bases between them. From germline, CDR1 is MNHEY and CDR2 SVGEGT. CDR3 length: 15 amino acids.

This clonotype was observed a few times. The CDR3, as DNA: TGCAGTGCTAGCGTGGGTGGCTACACCTTC. Protein: CSASVGGYTF. The gene calls are TRBV20-1 and TRBJ1-2; D remains ambiguous. Trimming removed 3 bases from V and 7 bases from J, with 6 bases in between. The CDR3 extends over 10 amino acids. From germline, CDR1 is DFQATT and CDR2 SNEGSKA (reference sequence).

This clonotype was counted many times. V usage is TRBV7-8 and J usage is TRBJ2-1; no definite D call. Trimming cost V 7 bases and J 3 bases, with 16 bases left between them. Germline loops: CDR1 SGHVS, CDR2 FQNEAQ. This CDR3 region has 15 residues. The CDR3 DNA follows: TGTGCCAGCACCGAGAGGCTAGTTCTCTACAATGAGCAGTTCTTC. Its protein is CASTERLVLYNEQFF.

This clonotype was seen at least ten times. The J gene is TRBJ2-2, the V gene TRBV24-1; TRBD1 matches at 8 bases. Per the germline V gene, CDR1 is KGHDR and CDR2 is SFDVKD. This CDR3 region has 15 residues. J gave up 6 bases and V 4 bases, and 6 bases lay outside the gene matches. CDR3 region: CATSDHGQGAGELFF. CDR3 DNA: TGTGCCACCAGTGACCATGGACAGGGTGCCGGGGAGCTGTTTTTT.

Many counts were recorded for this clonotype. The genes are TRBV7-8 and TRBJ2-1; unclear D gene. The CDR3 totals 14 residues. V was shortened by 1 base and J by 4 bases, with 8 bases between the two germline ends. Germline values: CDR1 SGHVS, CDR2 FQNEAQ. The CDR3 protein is CASSLVASYNEQFF. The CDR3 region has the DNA TGTGCCAGCAGCTTAGTGGCGAGTTACAATGAGCAGTTCTTC.

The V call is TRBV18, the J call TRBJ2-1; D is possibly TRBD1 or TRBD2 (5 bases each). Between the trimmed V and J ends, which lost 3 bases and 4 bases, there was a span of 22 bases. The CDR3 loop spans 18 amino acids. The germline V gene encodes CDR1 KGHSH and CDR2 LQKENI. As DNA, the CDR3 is TGTGCCAGCTCACCCACAGGTTGGGACCTTCGTTTATACAATGAGCAGTTCTTC. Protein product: CASSPTGWDLRLYNEQFF. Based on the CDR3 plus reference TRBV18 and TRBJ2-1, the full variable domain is NAGVMQNPRHLVRRRGQEARLRCSPMKGHSHVYWYRQLPEEGLKFMVYLQKENIIDESGMPKERFSAEFPKEGPSILRIQQVVRGDSAAYFCASSPTGWDLRLYNEQFFGPGTRLTVL.

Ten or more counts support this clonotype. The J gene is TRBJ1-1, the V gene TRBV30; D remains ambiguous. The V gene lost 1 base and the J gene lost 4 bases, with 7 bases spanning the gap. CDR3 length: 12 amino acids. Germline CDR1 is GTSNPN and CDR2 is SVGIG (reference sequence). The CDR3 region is CAWSGSATEAFF. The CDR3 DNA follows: TGTGCCTGGAGTGGTTCCGCCACTGAAGCTTTCTTT.

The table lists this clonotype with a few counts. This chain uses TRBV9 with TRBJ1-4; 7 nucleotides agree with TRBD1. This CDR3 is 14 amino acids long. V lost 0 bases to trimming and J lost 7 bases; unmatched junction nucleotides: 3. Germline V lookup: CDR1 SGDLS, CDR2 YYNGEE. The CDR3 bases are TGTGCCAGCAGCGTAGGAGGGGGCAGTGAAAAACTGTTTTTT. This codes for CASSVGGGSEKLFF.

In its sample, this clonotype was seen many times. The CDR3 reads CASSEGWGSREQYF. The CDR3 DNA sequence: TGTGCCAGCAGTGAAGGATGGGGGTCCCGTGAGCAGTACTTC. The chain joins TRBV2 to TRBJ2-7; D may be TRBD1 or TRBD2 (5 bases each). From germline, CDR1 is SNHLY and CDR2 FYNNEI. The CDR3 sequence is 14 residues long. Trimming stripped 1 base from V and 7 bases from J, with 14 bases between.

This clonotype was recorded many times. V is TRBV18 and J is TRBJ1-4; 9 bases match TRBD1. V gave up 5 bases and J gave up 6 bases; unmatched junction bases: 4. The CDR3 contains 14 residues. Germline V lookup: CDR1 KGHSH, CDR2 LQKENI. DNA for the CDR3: TGTGCCAGCTCAACCGGGACAGGGCATGAAAAACTGTTTTTT. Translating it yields CASSTGTGHEKLFF.

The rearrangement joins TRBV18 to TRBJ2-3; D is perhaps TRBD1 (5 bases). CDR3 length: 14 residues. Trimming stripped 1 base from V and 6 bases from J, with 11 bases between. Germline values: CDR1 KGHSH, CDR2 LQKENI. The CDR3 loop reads CASSPRRQPDTQYF. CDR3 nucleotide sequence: TGTGCCAGCTCACCACGCAGACAGCCGGATACGCAGTATTTT.

The CDR3 loop is CASGRDRAFF. As DNA, the CDR3 is TGTGCCAGCGGCCGGGATCGAGCTTTCTTT. The rearrangement uses TRBV27 and TRBJ1-1, with no clear D. The germline V gene has CDR1 MNHEY and CDR2 SMNVEV (reference sequence). V gave up 8 bases and J gave up 10 bases, with 11 bases separating them. The CDR3 runs to 10 residues.